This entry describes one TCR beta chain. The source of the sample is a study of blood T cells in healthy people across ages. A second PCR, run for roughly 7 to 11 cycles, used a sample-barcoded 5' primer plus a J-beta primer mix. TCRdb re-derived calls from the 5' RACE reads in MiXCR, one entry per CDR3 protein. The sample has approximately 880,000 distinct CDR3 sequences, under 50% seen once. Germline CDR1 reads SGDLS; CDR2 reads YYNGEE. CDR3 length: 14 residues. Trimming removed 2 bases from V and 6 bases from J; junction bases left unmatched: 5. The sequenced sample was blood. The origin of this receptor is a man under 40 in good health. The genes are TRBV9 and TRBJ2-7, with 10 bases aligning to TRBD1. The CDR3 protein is CASSVNRDRGEQYF. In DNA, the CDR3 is TGTGCCAGCAGCGTGAACCGGGACAGGGGCGAGCAGTACTTC.